This T cell receptor (beta chain) stems from a study of T cell changes during pregnancy in multiple sclerosis. The method was immunoSEQ multiplex PCR; TCRdb's version includes in-frame clones alone and lacks a portion of them. The repertoire consists of around 30,000 clones, with nearly 90% occurring once and the leading ten covering roughly 0.52%. This CDR3 comprises 13 residues. Germline-derived CDR1 and CDR2 are SGHNT and YENEEA. Trimming shortened V by 6 bases and J by 8 bases, and 16 bases separated the two germline ends. The receptor comes from a female donor in good health, enrolled as a control in a pregnancy study. The sequencing here drew on CD4+ T cells from peripheral blood mononuclear cells, taken in the third trimester of pregnancy. J is TRBJ1-2 and V is TRBV11-3; no clear D gene. The CDR3 DNA reads TGTGCCAGCAGTTCCCCAGGCCGAGGGGGCTACACCTTC. It codes for CASSSPGRGGYTF.